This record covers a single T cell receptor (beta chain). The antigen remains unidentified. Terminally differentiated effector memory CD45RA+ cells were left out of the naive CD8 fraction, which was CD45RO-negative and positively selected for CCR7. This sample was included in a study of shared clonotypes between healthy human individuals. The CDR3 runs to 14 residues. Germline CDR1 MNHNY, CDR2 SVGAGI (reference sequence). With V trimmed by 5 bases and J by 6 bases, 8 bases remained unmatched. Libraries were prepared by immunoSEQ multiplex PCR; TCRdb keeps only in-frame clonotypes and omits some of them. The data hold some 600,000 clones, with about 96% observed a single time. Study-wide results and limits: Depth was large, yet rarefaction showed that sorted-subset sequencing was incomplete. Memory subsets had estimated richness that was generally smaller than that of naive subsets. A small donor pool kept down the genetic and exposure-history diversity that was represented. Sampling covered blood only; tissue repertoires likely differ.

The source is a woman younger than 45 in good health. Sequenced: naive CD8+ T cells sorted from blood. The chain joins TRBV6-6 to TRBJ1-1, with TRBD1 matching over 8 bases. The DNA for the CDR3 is TGTGCCAGCAGTAGTGAGACAGGGGAACCTGAAGCTTTCTTT. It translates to CASSSETGEPEAFF.